The rows below give T cell receptor beta chains drawn from one sample of a study of shared clonotypes between healthy human individuals. Repertoires were generated with immunoSEQ multiplex PCR, while TCRdb's copy carries only in-frame clones and drops some. This sample carries hundreds of thousands of clones, 90% to 97% of them seen once, and the ten largest clones take less than 0.13%. Specimen: naive CD8+ T cells sorted from blood. The receptors stem from a woman in her twenties or thirties in good health. Both conserved end residues are part of each CDR3. D genes are given only for firm matches. Clone sizes are given selectively: once, few, many, or a class where the clone is expanded.

size: NA
V: TRBV23-1
D: NA
J: TRBJ2-3
CDR3: CASSRMPDTQYF
DNA: TGCGCCAGCAGTCGAATGCCAGATACGCAGTATTTT

size: NA
V: TRBV30
D: NA
J: TRBJ2-7
CDR3: CAARTTISYEQYF
DNA: TGTGCCGCCAGGACTACAATCTCCTACGAACAGTACTTC

size: NA
V: TRBV27
D: NA
J: TRBJ2-1
CDR3: CASSYRGGTGTRVDEQFF
DNA: TGTGCCAGCAGTTATAGGGGGGGAACCGGGACCAGGGTGGATGAGCAGTTCTTC

size: NA
V: TRBV5-4
D: TRBD2
J: TRBJ2-7
CDR3: CASSSSGSSEQYF
DNA: TGTGCCAGCAGCTCTAGCGGGAGCTCCGAGCAGTACTTC

size: NA
V: TRBV28
D: TRBD1
J: TRBJ1-1
CDR3: CASRRTGLGTEAFF
DNA: TGTGCCAGCAGAAGGACAGGGTTGGGCACTGAAGCTTTCTTT

size: NA
V: TRBV19
D: NA
J: TRBJ1-4
CDR3: CASSIWNRGEKLFF
DNA: TGTGCCAGTAGTATATGGAATCGCGGGGAAAAACTGTTTTTT

size: once
V: TRBV7-2
D: NA
J: TRBJ1-4
CDR3: CASSPHLGTNEKLFF
DNA: TGTGCCAGCAGCCCCCACCTCGGAACTAATGAAAAACTGTTTTTT

size: NA
V: TRBV7-3
D: TRBD1
J: TRBJ2-3
CDR3: CASSLMGTGTDTQYF
DNA: TGTGCCAGCAGCTTAATGGGGACAGGCACAGATACGCAGTATTTT

size: NA
V: TRBV27
D: NA
J: TRBJ2-1
CDR3: CASSLSLGVGPYNEQFF
DNA: TGTGCCAGCAGTTTATCGTTGGGGGTAGGACCTTACAATGAGCAGTTCTTC

size: NA
V: TRBV11-2
D: NA
J: TRBJ2-7
CDR3: CASSFTSSYEQYF
DNA: TGTGCCAGCAGCTTTACTAGCTCCTACGAGCAGTACTTC

size: NA
V: TRBV28
D: NA
J: TRBJ1-1
CDR3: CASSMGGEDTEAFF
DNA: TGTGCCAGCAGCATGGGGGGTGAGGACACTGAAGCTTTCTTT

size: NA
V: TRBV5-4
D: TRBD2
J: TRBJ2-7
CDR3: CASSSSGLGEQYF
DNA: TGTGCCAGCAGCTCTAGCGGCTTGGGCGAGCAGTACTTC

size: NA
V: TRBV7-9
D: TRBD1
J: TRBJ2-5
CDR3: CASTTTYRGGETQYF
DNA: TGTGCCAGCACCACCACTTACAGGGGTGGGGAGACCCAGTACTTC

size: NA
V: TRBV6-1
D: TRBD1
J: TRBJ1-1
CDR3: CASDWTGVMNTEAFF
DNA: TGTGCCAGCGACTGGACAGGGGTTATGAACACTGAAGCTTTCTTT

size: NA
V: TRBV27
D: NA
J: TRBJ1-1
CDR3: CASSWTARGEAFF
DNA: TGTGCCAGCAGTTGGACGGCAAGGGGTGAAGCTTTCTTT

size: NA
V: TRBV5-6
D: TRBD2
J: TRBJ2-7
CDR3: CASSSSLAVYEQYF
DNA: TGTGCCAGCAGCTCGTCACTAGCGGTCTACGAGCAGTACTTC

size: NA
V: TRBV13
D: NA
J: TRBJ2-1
CDR3: CASSWDLSYNEQFF
DNA: TGTGCCAGCAGCTGGGATTTATCCTACAATGAGCAGTTCTTC

size: NA
V: TRBV25-1
D: TRBD2
J: TRBJ2-7
CDR3: CASSVGGGTYEQYF
DNA: TGTGCCAGCAGTGTGGGGGGAGGGACCTACGAGCAGTACTTC

size: NA
V: TRBV19
D: TRBD2
J: TRBJ2-3
CDR3: CASKGSGRTSTDTQYF
DNA: TGTGCCAGTAAAGGTAGCGGGAGGACCAGCACAGATACGCAGTATTTT

size: NA
V: TRBV29-1
D: NA
J: TRBJ1-5
CDR3: CSVVGDHGPQHF
DNA: TGCAGCGTTGTAGGCGATCATGGGCCCCAGCATTTT

size: NA
V: TRBV7-9
D: NA
J: TRBJ2-7
CDR3: CASSFALAYEQYF
DNA: TGTGCCAGCAGCTTCGCTCTGGCCTACGAGCAGTACTTC

size: once
V: TRBV28
D: TRBD2
J: TRBJ2-3
CDR3: CASSSYPREGRGDTQYF
DNA: TGTGCCAGCAGTTCCTATCCACGGGAGGGCCGGGGAGATACGCAGTATTTT

size: NA
V: TRBV27
D: NA
J: TRBJ2-7
CDR3: CASSLREQYF
DNA: TGTGCCAGCAGTTTACGAGAGCAGTACTTC

size: NA
V: TRBV2
D: NA
J: TRBJ2-7
CDR3: CASSEVGGDLEQYF
DNA: TGTGCCAGCAGTGAAGTAGGCGGGGACCTCGAGCAGTACTTC

size: NA
V: TRBV7-9
D: NA
J: TRBJ2-3
CDR3: CASSPGFQSTDTQYF
DNA: TGTGCCAGCAGCCCAGGGTTCCAATCCACAGATACGCAGTATTTT

size: NA
V: TRBV5-4
D: TRBD2
J: TRBJ2-1
CDR3: CASSFGTTDEQFF
DNA: TGTGCCAGCAGCTTCGGGACTACGGATGAGCAGTTCTTC

size: NA
V: TRBV7-9
D: NA
J: TRBJ1-1
CDR3: CASSLDQRGGNTEAFF
DNA: TGTGCCAGCAGCTTAGACCAGAGGGGGGGGAACACTGAAGCTTTCTTT

size: NA
V: TRBV4-1
D: TRBD1
J: TRBJ2-2
CDR3: CASSLPGQITGELFF
DNA: TGCGCCAGCAGCCTCCCGGGACAGATTACCGGGGAGCTGTTTTTT

size: NA
V: TRBV25-1
D: TRBD1
J: TRBJ1-1
CDR3: CASRDRMNTEAFF
DNA: TGTGCCAGCAGGGACAGGATGAACACTGAAGCTTTCTTT

size: NA
V: TRBV6-1
D: NA
J: TRBJ2-2
CDR3: CASSEALRGLTGELFF
DNA: TGTGCCAGCAGTGAAGCTTTGCGGGGGCTCACCGGGGAGCTGTTTTTT

size: NA
V: TRBV27
D: TRBD1
J: TRBJ2-7
CDR3: CASSPGQGYEQYF
DNA: TGTGCCAGCAGTCCGGGACAGGGTTACGAGCAGTACTTC

size: NA
V: TRBV29-1
D: NA
J: TRBJ1-2
CDR3: CSVGSPYGYTF
DNA: TGCAGCGTTGGAAGTCCCTATGGCTACACCTTC

size: NA
V: TRBV19
D: NA
J: TRBJ1-1
CDR3: CASSIGNTEAFF
DNA: TGTGCCAGTAGTATCGGGAACACTGAAGCTTTCTTT

size: NA
V: TRBV5-4
D: NA
J: TRBJ1-1
CDR3: CASSFGLSSEAFF
DNA: TGTGCCAGCAGCTTCGGGCTCTCCTCGGAAGCTTTCTTT

size: NA
V: TRBV25-1
D: NA
J: TRBJ2-1
CDR3: CASSVGIYNEQFF
DNA: TGTGCCAGCAGTGTTGGGATATACAATGAGCAGTTCTTC

size: once
V: TRBV2
D: NA
J: TRBJ2-7
CDR3: CASSGQPNPYEQYF
DNA: TGTGCCAGCAGTGGACAGCCAAACCCCTACGAGCAGTACTTC

size: NA
V: TRBV2
D: NA
J: TRBJ2-1
CDR3: CASTNSGSYNEQFF
DNA: TGTGCCAGCACTAATAGCGGCTCCTACAATGAGCAGTTCTTC

size: NA
V: TRBV7-9
D: NA
J: TRBJ2-7
CDR3: CASSLAGTHEQYF
DNA: TGTGCCAGCAGCTTAGCGGGGACCCACGAGCAGTACTTC

size: NA
V: TRBV7-3
D: NA
J: TRBJ2-3
CDR3: CASSPTTGTDTQYF
DNA: TGTGCCAGCAGCCCTACAACGGGCACAGATACGCAGTATTTT

size: NA
V: TRBV5-6
D: TRBD2
J: TRBJ2-3
CDR3: CASSLLGTSGITDTQYF
DNA: TGTGCCAGCAGCTTGTTAGGGACTAGCGGGATCACAGATACGCAGTATTTT

size: NA
V: TRBV4-2
D: NA
J: TRBJ2-7
CDR3: CASSQRSSGSYEQYF
DNA: TGTGCCAGCAGCCAAAGGTCTAGTGGATCCTACGAGCAGTACTTC

size: NA
V: TRBV28
D: NA
J: TRBJ2-7
CDR3: CASRRPTGSREQYF
DNA: TGTGCCAGCCGTCGTCCGACTGGGAGTCGGGAGCAGTACTTC

size: NA
V: TRBV4-2
D: NA
J: TRBJ1-2
CDR3: CASSQEGRANYGYTF
DNA: TGTGCCAGCAGCCAAGAGGGCAGGGCCAACTATGGCTACACCTTC

size: NA
V: TRBV19
D: TRBD2
J: TRBJ2-7
CDR3: CATSGRESYEQYF
DNA: TGTGCCACTAGCGGGAGGGAGTCCTACGAGCAGTACTTC

size: NA
V: TRBV27
D: NA
J: TRBJ2-7
CDR3: CASSTRDTRDEQYF
DNA: TGTGCCAGCAGTACACGGGACACTCGTGACGAGCAGTACTTC

size: NA
V: TRBV28
D: NA
J: TRBJ2-3
CDR3: CASSLGTHTQYF
DNA: TGTGCCAGCAGTTTAGGAACTCATACGCAGTATTTT

size: NA
V: TRBV9
D: NA
J: TRBJ2-3
CDR3: CASSVGTASTDTQYF
DNA: TGTGCCAGCAGCGTAGGGACGGCTAGCACAGATACGCAGTATTTT

size: NA
V: TRBV5-6
D: NA
J: TRBJ2-2
CDR3: CASSLAGLGGTGELFF
DNA: TGTGCCAGCAGCCTGGCGGGGCTAGGCGGCACCGGGGAGCTGTTTTTT

size: NA
V: TRBV4-1
D: TRBD1
J: TRBJ2-7
CDR3: CASSARDRARSYEQYF
DNA: TGCGCCAGCAGCGCACGGGACAGGGCGAGGTCCTACGAGCAGTACTTC

size: NA
V: TRBV27
D: NA
J: TRBJ2-7
CDR3: CASSLLGGSSYEQYF
DNA: TGTGCCAGCAGTCTACTCGGGGGTAGCTCCTACGAGCAGTACTTC

size: NA
V: TRBV6-6
D: TRBD2
J: TRBJ2-1
CDR3: CASSYWGGDEQFF
DNA: TGTGCCAGCAGTTATTGGGGAGGGGATGAGCAGTTCTTC

size: NA
V: TRBV28
D: TRBD2
J: TRBJ2-7
CDR3: CASSLRSGRYEQYF
DNA: TGTGCCAGCAGCCTAAGGAGCGGGAGATACGAGCAGTACTTC

size: once
V: TRBV10-2
D: TRBD2
J: TRBJ2-1
CDR3: CASSVPLAGGPGYNEQFF
DNA: TGCGCCAGCAGTGTCCCCCTAGCGGGAGGGCCGGGGTACAATGAGCAGTTCTTC